A single T cell receptor (beta chain) is shown here with its context. For each CDR3 protein, TCRdb gives one entry from its re-call of the 5' RACE reads, without DNA. Here the sample table reports 350,000 to 500,000 distinct CDR3 sequences. Germline-derived CDR1 and CDR2 are SGHTA and FQGNSA. There are 14 residues in the CDR3. The data stem from a study of monozygotic twins with inflammatory bowel disease. The sequence was collected from a human donor with ulcerative colitis or Crohn's disease, or a healthy co-twin of an affected twin (not recorded which). The chain recombines TRBV7-2 with TRBJ2-3; the TCRdb D gene call, TRBD2, has no DNA to confirm it. The sample was blood. The CDR3 spells CASSLLPSTDTQYF.